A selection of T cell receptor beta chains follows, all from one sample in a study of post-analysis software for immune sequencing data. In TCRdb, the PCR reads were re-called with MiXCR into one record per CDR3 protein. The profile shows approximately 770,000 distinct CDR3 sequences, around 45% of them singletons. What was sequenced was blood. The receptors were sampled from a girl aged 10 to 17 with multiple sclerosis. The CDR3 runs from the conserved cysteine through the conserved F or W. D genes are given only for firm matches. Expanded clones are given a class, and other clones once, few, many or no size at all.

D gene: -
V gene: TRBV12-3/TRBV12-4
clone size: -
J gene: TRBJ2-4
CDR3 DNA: TGTGCCAGCAGCCCCGGGGTAAACATTCAGTACTTC
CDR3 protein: CASSPGVNIQYF

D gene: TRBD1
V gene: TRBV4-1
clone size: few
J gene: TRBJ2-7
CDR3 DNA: TGCGCCAGCAGCCAAGATTGGGACAGCGAGCAGTACTTC
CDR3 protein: CASSQDWDSEQYF

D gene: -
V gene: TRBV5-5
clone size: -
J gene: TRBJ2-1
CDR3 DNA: TGTGCCAGCAGCTTGCTGGGAGGGCAGTTCTTC
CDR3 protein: CASSLLGGQFF

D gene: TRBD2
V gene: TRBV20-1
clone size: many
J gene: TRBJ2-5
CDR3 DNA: TGCAGTGCAAGTGGGCTAGCGGGTCAAGAGACCCAGTACTTC
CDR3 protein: CSASGLAGQETQYF

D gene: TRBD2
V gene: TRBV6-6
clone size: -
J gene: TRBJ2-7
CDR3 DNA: TGTGCCAGCAGTTACTCGAAGCGGGGGACCTACGAGCAGTACTTC
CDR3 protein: CASSYSKRGTYEQYF

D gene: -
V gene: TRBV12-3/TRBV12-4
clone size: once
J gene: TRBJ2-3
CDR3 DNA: TGTGCCAGCAGGGCGGGCTTCACAGATACGCAGTATTTT
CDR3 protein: CASRAGFTDTQYF

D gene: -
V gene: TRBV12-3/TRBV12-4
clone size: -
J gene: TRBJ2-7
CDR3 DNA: TGTGCCAGCAGCCTACAGGGACCCCACGAGCAGTACTTC
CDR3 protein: CASSLQGPHEQYF

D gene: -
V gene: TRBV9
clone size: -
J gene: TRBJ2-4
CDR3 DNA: TGTGCCAGCAGCGCGACAGCGTTGAAAGCCAAAAACATTCAGTACTTC
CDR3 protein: CASSATALKAKNIQYF

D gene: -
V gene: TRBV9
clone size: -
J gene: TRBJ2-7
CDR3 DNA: TGTGCCAGCAGCGTGGGCTCTACAGCCTACGAGCAGTACTTC
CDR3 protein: CASSVGSTAYEQYF

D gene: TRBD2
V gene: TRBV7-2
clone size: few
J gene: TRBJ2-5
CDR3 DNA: TGTGCCAGCAGCTTCGGGACTAGCGGGAGGGCCTGGGAGACCCAGTACTTC
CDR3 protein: CASSFGTSGRAWETQYF

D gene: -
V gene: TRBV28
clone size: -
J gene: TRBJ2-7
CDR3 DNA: TGTGCCAGCAGTCCGAAAACCTACGAGCAGTACTTC
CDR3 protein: CASSPKTYEQYF

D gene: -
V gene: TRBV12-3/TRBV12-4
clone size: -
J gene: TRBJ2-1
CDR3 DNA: TGTGCCAGCAGTTATTTAGGCAATGAGCAGTTCTTC
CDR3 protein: CASSYLGNEQFF

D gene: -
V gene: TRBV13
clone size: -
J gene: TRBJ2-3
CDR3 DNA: TGTGCCAGCAGCTTCCCGACAGGACTAGATACGCAGTATTTT
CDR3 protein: CASSFPTGLDTQYF

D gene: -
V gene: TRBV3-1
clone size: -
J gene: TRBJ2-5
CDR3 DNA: TGTGCCAGCAGCCGACAGGCCGGACCCCAAGAGACCCAGTACTTC
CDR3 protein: CASSRQAGPQETQYF

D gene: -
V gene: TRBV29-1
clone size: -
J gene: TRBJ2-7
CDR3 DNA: TGCAGCGTTGCTTATCCGGGACATCGAGAGGCCCAGTACTTC
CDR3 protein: CSVAYPGHREAQYF

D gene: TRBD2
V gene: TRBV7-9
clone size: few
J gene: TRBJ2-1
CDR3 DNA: TGTGCCAGCAGCTTAAAACTAGCGGTGAAGGGTGAGCAGTTCTTC
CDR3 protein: CASSLKLAVKGEQFF

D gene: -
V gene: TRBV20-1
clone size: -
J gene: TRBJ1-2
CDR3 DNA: TGCAGTGCTATTGTTGCAGGACGGGAGAAGGGAGATGGCTACACCTTC
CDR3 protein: CSAIVAGREKGDGYTF

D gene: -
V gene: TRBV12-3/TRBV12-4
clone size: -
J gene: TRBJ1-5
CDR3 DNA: TGTGCCAGCAGTTTAGGAGGGGGGAAGAATCAGCCCCAGCATTTT
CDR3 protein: CASSLGGGKNQPQHF

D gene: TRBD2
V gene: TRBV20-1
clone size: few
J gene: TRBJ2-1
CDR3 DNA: TGCAGTGCTCCGGGACTAGCCCACAATGAGCAGTTCTTC
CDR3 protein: CSAPGLAHNEQFF

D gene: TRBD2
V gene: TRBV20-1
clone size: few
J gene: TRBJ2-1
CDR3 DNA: TGCAGTGCTTTGAAGCGGGACCTATGGAATGAGCAGTTCTTC
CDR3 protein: CSALKRDLWNEQFF

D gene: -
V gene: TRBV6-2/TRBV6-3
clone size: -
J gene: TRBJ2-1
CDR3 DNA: TGTGCCAGCAGCAAAAATAACAATGAGCAGTTCTTC
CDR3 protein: CASSKNNNEQFF

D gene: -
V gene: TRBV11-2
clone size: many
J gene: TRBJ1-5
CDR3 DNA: TGTGCCAGCAGCTTAGATCAGGCTCAGCCCCAGCATTTT
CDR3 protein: CASSLDQAQPQHF

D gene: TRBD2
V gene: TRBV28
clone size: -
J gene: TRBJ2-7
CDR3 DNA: TGTGCCAGCAGCCGAGGGGGACTAGCGGGCCTCTCCTACGAGCAGTACTTC
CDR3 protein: CASSRGGLAGLSYEQYF

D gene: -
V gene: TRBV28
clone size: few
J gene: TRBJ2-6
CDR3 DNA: TGTGCCAGCAGTTTAGCCATGGGAGGGGCCAACGTCCTGACTTTC
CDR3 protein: CASSLAMGGANVLTF

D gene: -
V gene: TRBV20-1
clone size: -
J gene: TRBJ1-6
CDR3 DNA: TGCAGTGCCCAGACCGGCGGGGGCCCGAATTCACCCCTCCACTTT
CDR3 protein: CSAQTGGGPNSPLHF

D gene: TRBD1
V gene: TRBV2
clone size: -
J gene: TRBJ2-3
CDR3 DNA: TGTGCCAGCGGGGACAGGGTCAGCACAGATACGCAGTATTTT
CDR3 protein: CASGDRVSTDTQYF

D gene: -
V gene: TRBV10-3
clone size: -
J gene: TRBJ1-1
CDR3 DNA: TGTGCCATCGGGGGGGAACAGGGAGTATTGAGCACTGAAGCTTTCTTT
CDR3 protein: CAIGGEQGVLSTEAFF

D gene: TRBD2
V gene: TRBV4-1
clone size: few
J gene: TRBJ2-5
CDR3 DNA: TGCGCCAGCAGCCAAGGGCAGGGCGCGGGGGAGCAGTACTTC
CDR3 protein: CASSQGQGAGEQYF

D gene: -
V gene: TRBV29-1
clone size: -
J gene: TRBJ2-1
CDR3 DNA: TGCAGCGTTGCCCCAACGGGAGCGGGTGAGCAGTTCTTC
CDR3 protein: CSVAPTGAGEQFF

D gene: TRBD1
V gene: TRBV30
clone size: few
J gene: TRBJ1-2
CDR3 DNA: TGTGCCTGGAGCTCCGGGACAGACTATGGCTACACCTTC
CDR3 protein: CAWSSGTDYGYTF

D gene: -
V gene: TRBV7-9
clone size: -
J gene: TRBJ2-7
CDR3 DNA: TGTGCCAGCAGCTCACCAGTAGGGGCGGCCCCGGAGGATGAGCAGTACTTC
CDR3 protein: CASSSPVGAAPEDEQYF

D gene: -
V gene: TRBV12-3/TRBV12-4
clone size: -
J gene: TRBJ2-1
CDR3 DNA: TGTGCCAGCAGTTCAAGGCCCCCGGTGAATGAGCAGTTCTTC
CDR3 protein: CASSSRPPVNEQFF

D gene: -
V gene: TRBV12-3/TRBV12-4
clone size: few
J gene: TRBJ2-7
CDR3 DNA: TGTGCCAGCGGATTTGAGTACGAGCAGTACTTC
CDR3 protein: CASGFEYEQYF

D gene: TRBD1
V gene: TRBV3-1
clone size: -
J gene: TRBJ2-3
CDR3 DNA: TGTGCCAGCAGCCCTCTGAGGACAGGGGTCGACCCCACAGATACGCAGTATTTT
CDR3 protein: CASSPLRTGVDPTDTQYF

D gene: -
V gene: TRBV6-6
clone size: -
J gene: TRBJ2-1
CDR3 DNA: TGTGCCAGCAAAGGGGCTCCCTCTTACAATGAGCAGTTCTTC
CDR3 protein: CASKGAPSYNEQFF

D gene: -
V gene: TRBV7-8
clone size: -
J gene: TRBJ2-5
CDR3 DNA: TGTGCCAGCGGCGAAAGGGTTGCGGAGACCCGGTACTTC
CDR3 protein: CASGERVAETRYF

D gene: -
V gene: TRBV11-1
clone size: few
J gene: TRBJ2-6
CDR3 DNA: TGTGCCAGCAGCTCAGAACGAGGCGCTGGGGCCAACGTCCTGACTTTC
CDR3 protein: CASSSERGAGANVLTF

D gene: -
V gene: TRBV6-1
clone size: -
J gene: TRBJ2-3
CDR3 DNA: TGTGCCAGCAGTGAAGAGGAGTTTCCTAGCACAGATACGCAGTATTTT
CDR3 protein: CASSEEEFPSTDTQYF

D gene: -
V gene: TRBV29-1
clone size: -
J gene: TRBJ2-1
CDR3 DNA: TGCAGCGCCCCAGGATGGGACACTTGCAATGAGCAGTTCTTC
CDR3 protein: CSAPGWDTCNEQFF

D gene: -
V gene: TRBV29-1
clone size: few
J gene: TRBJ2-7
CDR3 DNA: TGCAGCGTTGAAGTGGTAGCTTCCTACGAGCAGTACTTC
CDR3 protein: CSVEVVASYEQYF

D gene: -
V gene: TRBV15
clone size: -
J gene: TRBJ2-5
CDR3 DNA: TGTACCACCAGCAGAGAACAAGAGACCCAGTACTTC
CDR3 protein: CTTSREQETQYF

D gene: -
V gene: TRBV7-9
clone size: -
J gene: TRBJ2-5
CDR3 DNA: TGTGCCAGCAGCCGAAAGGTCACTGTGCAACAAGAGACCCAGTACTTC
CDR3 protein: CASSRKVTVQQETQYF

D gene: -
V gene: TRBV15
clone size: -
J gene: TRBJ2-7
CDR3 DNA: TGTGCCACCAGCAGAGTGGGGGGGGCATCCCACGAGCAGTACTTC
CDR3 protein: CATSRVGGASHEQYF

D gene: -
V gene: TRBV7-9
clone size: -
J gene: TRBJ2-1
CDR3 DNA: TGTGCCAGCAGCTACACGACCGGAGACAATGAGCAGTTCTTC
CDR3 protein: CASSYTTGDNEQFF

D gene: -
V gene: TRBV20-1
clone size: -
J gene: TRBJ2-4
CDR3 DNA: TGCAGTGCTAGAGGAGGGAGGCAGGCCCCAGCCAAAAACATTCAGTACTTC
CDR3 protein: CSARGGRQAPAKNIQYF

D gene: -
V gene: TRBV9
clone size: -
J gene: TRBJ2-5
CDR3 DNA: TGTGCCAGCAGCGTAGGGGGTAGCCCTCAAGAGACCCAGTACTTC
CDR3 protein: CASSVGGSPQETQYF

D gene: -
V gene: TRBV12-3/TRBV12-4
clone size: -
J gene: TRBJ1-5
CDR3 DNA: TGTGCCAGCAGTGGGGGGTACAATCAGCCCCAGCATTTT
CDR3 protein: CASSGGYNQPQHF

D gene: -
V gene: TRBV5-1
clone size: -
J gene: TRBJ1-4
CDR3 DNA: TGCGCCAGCAGCTTGGGACAGGCAACTAATGAAAAACTGTTTTTT
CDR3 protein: CASSLGQATNEKLFF

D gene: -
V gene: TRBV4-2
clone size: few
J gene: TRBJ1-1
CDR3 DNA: TGTGCCAGCAGCCAAGATCTATCACGGGCAGTAGCTTTCTTT
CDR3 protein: CASSQDLSRAVAFF

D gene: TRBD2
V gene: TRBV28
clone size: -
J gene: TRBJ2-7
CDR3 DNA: TGTGCCAGCAGCTCATACTCTAGCGGGACCTACGAGCAGTACTTC
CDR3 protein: CASSSYSSGTYEQYF

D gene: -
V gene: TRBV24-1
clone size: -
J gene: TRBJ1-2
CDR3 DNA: TGTGCCACCAGTGGCCGAAATGGCTACACCTTC
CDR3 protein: CATSGRNGYTF

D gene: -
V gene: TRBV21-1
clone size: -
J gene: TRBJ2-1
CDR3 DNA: TGTGCCAGCAGCAAAGAGGGACTAGAGGCCCACAATGAGCAGTTCTTC
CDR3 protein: CASSKEGLEAHNEQFF

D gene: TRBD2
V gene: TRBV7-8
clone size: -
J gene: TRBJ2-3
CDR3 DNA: TGTGCCAGCAGCTTACCCCGCGGACAAGCGGGAGGGCCTCCGGATACGCAGTATTTT
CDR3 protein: CASSLPRGQAGGPPDTQYF